This paragraph reports one T cell receptor beta chain. These data are taken from a study of blood T cell repertoires in COVID-19. Overall study: T cells, B-cell-depleted T cells, or PBMCs supplied cDNA or gDNA.

Original processing notes: From reference gene primer amplification, estimates of nucleated cell counts were derived. Clones were sequenced by immunoSEQ multiplex PCR, and TCRdb holds only the in-frame ones, with some missing. The DNA was the basis for D and trimming; V, J and clone size are from that table. The sample comprises about 150,000 clones, around 90% of which are singletons, and around 4.6% rests with the top ten. V was pared by 5 bases and J by 5 bases, with 16 bases between. This CDR3 has 14 residues. Germline lookup yields CDR1 SGHDT and CDR2 YYEEEE. The clonotype originates from a woman aged 60-70 years with active or convalescent COVID-19. This chain joins TRBV5-6 and TRBJ1-2, with D uncertain. The sample taken for sequencing was peripheral blood. The CDR3 region has the DNA TGTGCCAGCAGTCTGGTAGGGCCGGGGTATGGCTACACCTTC. Translating gives CASSLVGPGYGYTF.